This section outlines one TCR beta chain sequence together with its context. These data belong to a study of blood T cell repertoires in COVID-19. Looking at the study overall: Whether acute or convalescent, the COVID-19 samples came from the United States, Italy and Spain. In each case, the material was cDNA or gDNA derived from T cells, B-cell-depleted T cells, or PBMCs.

The authors' processing: How many nucleated cells were present was estimated from reference gene primer amplification. Some clones are missing from TCRdb's copy, which holds only in-frame ones; the method was immunoSEQ multiplex PCR. V and J calls and clone size are given by that table; D and trimming were obtained from the DNA. Among roughly 200,000 clones listed, about 90% were seen once. Sequences were obtained from peripheral blood. The source of this sequence is a man aged 50-59 years with acute or convalescent COVID-19.

CDR3 sequence reads: CASSYSSRGHNQPQHF. The CDR3 bases are TGTGCCAGCAGTTACTCGAGCAGGGGCCACAATCAGCCCCAGCATTTT. V usage is TRBV6-2 or TRBV6-3 and J usage is TRBJ1-5, with D possibly TRBD1 on 6 matching bases. V gave up 0 bases and J gave up 3 bases, with 12 bases separating them. The CDR3 is made up of 16 amino acids. The germline CDR1 and CDR2 sequences are MNHEY and SVGEGT.